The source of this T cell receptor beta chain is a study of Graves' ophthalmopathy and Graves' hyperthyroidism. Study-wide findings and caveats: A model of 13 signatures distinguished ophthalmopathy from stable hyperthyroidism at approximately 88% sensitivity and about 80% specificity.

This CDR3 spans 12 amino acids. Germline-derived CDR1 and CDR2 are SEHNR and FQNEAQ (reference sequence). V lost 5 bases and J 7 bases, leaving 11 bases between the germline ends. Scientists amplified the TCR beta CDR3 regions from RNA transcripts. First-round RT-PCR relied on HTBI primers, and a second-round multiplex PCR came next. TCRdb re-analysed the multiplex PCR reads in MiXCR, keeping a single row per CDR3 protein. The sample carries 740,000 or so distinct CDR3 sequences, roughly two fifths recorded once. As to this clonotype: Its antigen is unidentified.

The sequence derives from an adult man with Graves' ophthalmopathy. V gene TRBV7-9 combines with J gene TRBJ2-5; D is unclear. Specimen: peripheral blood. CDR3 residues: CASSPSVPTQYF. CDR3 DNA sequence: TGTGCCAGCAGCCCAAGCGTGCCGACCCAGTACTTC. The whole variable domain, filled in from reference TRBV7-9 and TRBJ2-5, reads DTGVSQNPRHKITKRGQNVTFRCDPISEHNRLYWYRQTLGQGPEFLTYFQNEAQLEKSRLLSDRFSAERPKGSFSTLEIQRTEQGDSAMYLCASSPSVPTQYFGPGTRLLVL.